This record looks at one TCR beta chain sequence and its context. Profiled with immunoSEQ multiplex PCR; TCRdb holds only in-frame clones, not every one. This sample has 130,000 to 150,000 clones; over 60% occur once, and the top ten carry 13%. These data are taken from a study of cytotoxic CD8 clonotypes in ibrutinib-treated CLL. The sequence was collected from a human donor with chronic lymphocytic leukemia. The starting material was PBMCs, obtained after 12 months of ibrutinib treatment.

The CDR3 region has the DNA TGTGCCAGCAGTCGCGGGACTAGGGGCAATGAGCAGTTCTTC. Protein product: CASSRGTRGNEQFF. The chain is built from TRBV27 and TRBJ2-1; 8 bases line up with TRBD2. J gave up 6 bases and V 5 bases, and 6 bases lay outside the gene matches. Germline loops: CDR1 MNHEY, CDR2 SMNVEV (reference sequence). The CDR3 extends over 14 amino acids.